This T cell receptor beta chain was identified in a study of OX40 agonist ivuxolimab in advanced cancers. Study-level background: All patients had ivuxolimab intravenously every 2 weeks at 0.01 to 10 mg/kg. Participants, 70% to 90% male, averaged around 60 years of age, ranging from about 20 to 80. General study findings and limits: In a subset of nonresponders, normalized T-cell clonal expansion was also low.

Germline CDR1 SGHAT, CDR2 FQDESV (reference sequence). This CDR3 region has 17 residues. The V gene lost 1 base and the J gene lost 0 bases, with 12 bases spanning the gap. The investigators sampled blood at baseline, at cycle 4 day 1, and at cycle 7 day 1. Concerning this clone itself: Its antigen remains unknown.

Clones were sequenced by immunoSEQ multiplex PCR, and TCRdb holds only the in-frame ones, with some missing. The data contain 40,000 to 45,000 clones, about 86% of them singletons. This specimen was CD4+ or CD8+ T cells sorted from blood, taken in a trial of the OX40 agonist ivuxolimab. V usage is TRBV11-1 and J usage is TRBJ2-2, with no clear D. The TCR comes from an adult with an advanced solid tumor such as melanoma, head and neck, liver or kidney cancer. CDR3 nucleotides: TGTGCCAGCAGCTTAGACGTGTCCGTAACGAACACCGGGGAGCTGTTTTTT. It yields the protein CASSLDVSVTNTGELFF.